What follows is one T cell receptor (beta chain) and its context. Study processing details: Researchers report that nucleated cell counts were estimated from reference gene primer amplification. Sequenced by immunoSEQ multiplex PCR; TCRdb stores in-frame clones only, minus some. V, J and clone size are those of that table, while D and trimming were read from the DNA. The sample has 250,000 to 350,000 clones, approximately 91% seen once. These data originate in a study of blood T cell repertoires in COVID-19. Background on the study: COVID-19 samples collected from the United States, Italy and Spain covered acute and convalescent phases.

The CDR3 covers 17 residues. In germline, CDR1 is MGHRA, CDR2 YSYEKL. J gave up 4 bases and V 2 bases, and 8 bases lay outside the gene matches. Sequences were obtained from peripheral blood. The gene calls are TRBV4-1 and TRBJ2-3; 11 nucleotides match TRBD2. The TCR comes from a woman aged 30 to 39 with COVID-19, enrolled during active disease. The CDR3 region is CASSQTGLAGGADTQYF. CDR3 in DNA: TGCGCCAGCAGCCAAACTGGCCTAGCGGGAGGTGCAGATACGCAGTATTTT.